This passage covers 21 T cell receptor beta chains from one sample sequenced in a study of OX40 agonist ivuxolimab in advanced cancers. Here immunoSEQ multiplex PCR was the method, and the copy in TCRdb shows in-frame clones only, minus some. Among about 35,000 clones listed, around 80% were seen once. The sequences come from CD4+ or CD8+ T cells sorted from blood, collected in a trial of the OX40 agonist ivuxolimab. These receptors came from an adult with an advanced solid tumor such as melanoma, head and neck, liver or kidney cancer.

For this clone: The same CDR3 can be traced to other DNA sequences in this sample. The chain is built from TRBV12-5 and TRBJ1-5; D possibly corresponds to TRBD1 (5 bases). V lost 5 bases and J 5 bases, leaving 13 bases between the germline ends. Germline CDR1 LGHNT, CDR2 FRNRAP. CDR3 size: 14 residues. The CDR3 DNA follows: TGTGCTAGTGGTCTAGGGACTGGGGATCAGCCCCAGCATTTT. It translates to CASGLGTGDQPQHF. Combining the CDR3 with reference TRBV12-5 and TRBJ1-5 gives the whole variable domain DARVTQTPRHKVTEMGQEVTMRCQPILGHNTVFWYRQTMMQGLELLAYFRNRAPLDDSGMPKDRFSAEMPDATLATLKIQPSEPRDSAVYFCASGLGTGDQPQHFGDGTRLSIL.

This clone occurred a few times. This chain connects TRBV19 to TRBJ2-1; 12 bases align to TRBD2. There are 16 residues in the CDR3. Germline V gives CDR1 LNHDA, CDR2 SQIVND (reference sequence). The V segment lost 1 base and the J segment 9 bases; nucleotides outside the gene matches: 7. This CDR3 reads CASSIVLAGGPAEQFF. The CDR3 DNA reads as TGTGCCAGTAGTATAGTGCTAGCGGGAGGGCCTGCTGAGCAGTTCTTC.

CDR3 region: CAWSVRGGNTIYF. The CDR3 DNA follows: TGTGCCTGGAGTGTCAGGGGTGGAAACACCATATATTTT. The J gene is TRBJ1-3, the V gene TRBV30, with D possibly being TRBD1 (6 bases). CDR1 GTSNPN and CDR2 SVGIG come from the germline V gene (reference sequence). Trimming stripped 0 bases from V and 3 bases from J, with 6 bases between. The CDR3 covers 13 residues. Drawing the rest from reference TRBV30 and TRBJ1-3, the complete variable domain is SQTIHQWPATLVQPVGSPLSLECTVEGTSNPNLYWYRQAAGRGLQLLFYSVGIGQISSEVPQNLSASRPQDRQFILSSKKLLLSDSGFYLCAWSVRGGNTIYFGEGSWLTVV.

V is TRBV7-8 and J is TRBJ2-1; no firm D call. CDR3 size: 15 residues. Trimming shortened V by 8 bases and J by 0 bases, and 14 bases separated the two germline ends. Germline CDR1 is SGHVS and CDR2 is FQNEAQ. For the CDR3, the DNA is TGTGCCAGCGGCGAGGCCCCGAGCTCCTACAATGAGCAGTTCTTC. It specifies CASGEAPSSYNEQFF.

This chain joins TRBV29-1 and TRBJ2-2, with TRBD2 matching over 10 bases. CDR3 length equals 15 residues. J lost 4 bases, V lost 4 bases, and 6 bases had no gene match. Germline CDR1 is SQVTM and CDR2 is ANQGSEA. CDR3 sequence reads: CSVGAGTSATGELFF. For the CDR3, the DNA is TGCAGCGTTGGAGCCGGGACTAGCGCCACCGGGGAGCTGTTTTTT.

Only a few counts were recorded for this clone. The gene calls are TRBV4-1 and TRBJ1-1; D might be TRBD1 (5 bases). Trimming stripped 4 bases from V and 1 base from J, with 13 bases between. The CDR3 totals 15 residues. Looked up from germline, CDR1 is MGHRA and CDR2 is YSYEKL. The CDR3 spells CASSPQVFSNTEAFF. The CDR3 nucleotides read TGCGCCAGCAGCCCACAGGTTTTCTCGAACACTGAAGCTTTCTTT.

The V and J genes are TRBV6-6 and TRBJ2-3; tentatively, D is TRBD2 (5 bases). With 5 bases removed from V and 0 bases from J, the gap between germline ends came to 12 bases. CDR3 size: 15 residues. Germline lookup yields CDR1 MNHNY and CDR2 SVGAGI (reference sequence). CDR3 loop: CASSGRVQSTDTQYF. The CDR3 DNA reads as TGTGCCAGCAGTGGGCGGGTGCAGAGCACAGATACGCAGTATTTT.

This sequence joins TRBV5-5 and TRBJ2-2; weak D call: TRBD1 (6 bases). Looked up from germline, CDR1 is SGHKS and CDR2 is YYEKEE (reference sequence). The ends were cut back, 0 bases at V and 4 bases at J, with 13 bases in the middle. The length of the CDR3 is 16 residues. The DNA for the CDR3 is TGTGCCAGCAGCTTGGCACAGGGAGTGAGCACCGGGGAGCTGTTTTTT. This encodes CASSLAQGVSTGELFF.

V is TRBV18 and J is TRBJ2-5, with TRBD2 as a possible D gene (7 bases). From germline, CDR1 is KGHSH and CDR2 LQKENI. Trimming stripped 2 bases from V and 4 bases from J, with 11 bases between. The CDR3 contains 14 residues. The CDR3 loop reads CASSPVGGRETQYF. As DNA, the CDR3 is TGTGCCAGCTCACCAGTGGGGGGGCGAGAGACCCAGTACTTC.

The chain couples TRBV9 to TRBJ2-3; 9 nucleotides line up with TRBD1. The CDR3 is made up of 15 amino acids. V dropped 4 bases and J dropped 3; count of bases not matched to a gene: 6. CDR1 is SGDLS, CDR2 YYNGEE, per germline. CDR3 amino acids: CASSPWTGETDTQYF. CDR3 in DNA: TGTGCCAGCAGCCCGTGGACAGGGGAAACAGATACGCAGTATTTT.

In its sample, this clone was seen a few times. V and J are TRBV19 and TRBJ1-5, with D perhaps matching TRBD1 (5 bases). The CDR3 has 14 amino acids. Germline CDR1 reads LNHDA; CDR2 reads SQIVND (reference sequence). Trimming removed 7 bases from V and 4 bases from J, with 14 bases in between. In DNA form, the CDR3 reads TGTGCCAGTACCGAGGGACTTTTAAATCAGCCCCAGCATTTT. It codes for CASTEGLLNQPQHF.

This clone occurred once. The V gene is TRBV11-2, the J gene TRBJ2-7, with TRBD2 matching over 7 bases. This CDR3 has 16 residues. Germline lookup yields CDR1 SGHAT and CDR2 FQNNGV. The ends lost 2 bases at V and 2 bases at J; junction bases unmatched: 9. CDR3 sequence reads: CASSLRGGASPYEQYF. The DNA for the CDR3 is TGTGCCAGCAGCTTACGGGGAGGGGCCAGCCCCTACGAGCAGTACTTC. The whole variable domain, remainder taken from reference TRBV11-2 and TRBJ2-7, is EAGVAQSPRYKIIEKRQSVAFWCNPISGHATLYWYQQILGQGPKLLIQFQNNGVVDDSQLPKDRFSAERLKGVDSTLKIQPAKLEDSAVYLCASSLRGGASPYEQYFGPGTRLTVT.

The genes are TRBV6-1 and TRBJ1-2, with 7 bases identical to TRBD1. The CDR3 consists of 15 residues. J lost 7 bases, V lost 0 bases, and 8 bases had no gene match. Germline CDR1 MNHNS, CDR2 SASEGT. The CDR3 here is CASSEAAGGWSGYTF. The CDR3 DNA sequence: TGTGCCAGCAGTGAAGCGGCAGGGGGGTGGTCTGGCTACACCTTC.

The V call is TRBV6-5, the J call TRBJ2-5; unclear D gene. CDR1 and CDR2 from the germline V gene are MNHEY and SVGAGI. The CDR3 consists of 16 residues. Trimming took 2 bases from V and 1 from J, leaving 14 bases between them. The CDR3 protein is CASSYGGSSVQETQYF. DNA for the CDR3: TGTGCCAGCAGTTACGGTGGCAGTTCGGTCCAAGAGACCCAGTACTTC.

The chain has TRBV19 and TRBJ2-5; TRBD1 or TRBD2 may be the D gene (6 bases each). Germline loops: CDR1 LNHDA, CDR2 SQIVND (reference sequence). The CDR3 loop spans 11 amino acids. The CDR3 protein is CGGAGEETQYF. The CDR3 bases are TGTGGGGGGGCAGGGGAAGAGACCCAGTACTTC.

The CDR3, as DNA: TGTGCCAGCAGCCTCATCGGGACAGGGGGCCTCTCTTTTAACGAGCAGTACTTC. Residues: CASSLIGTGGLSFNEQYF. V and J are TRBV28 and TRBJ2-7, with TRBD1 identical over 12 bases. There are 18 residues in the CDR3. Germline trimming cut 6 bases from V and 5 bases from J; bases unmatched to any gene: 17. Germline V lookup: CDR1 MDHEN, CDR2 SYDVKM.

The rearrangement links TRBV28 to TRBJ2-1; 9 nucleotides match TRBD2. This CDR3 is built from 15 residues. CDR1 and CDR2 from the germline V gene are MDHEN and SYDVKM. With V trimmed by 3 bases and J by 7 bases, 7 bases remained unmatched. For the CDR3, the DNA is TGTGCCAGCAGTTTGAGTTTGCGGGGGGGAAATGAGCAGTTCTTC. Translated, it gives CASSLSLRGGNEQFF.

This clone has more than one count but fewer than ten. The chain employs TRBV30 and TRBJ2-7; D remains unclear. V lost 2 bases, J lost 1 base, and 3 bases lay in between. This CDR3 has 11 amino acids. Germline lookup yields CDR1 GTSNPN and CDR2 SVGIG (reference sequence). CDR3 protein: CAWSLSYEQYF. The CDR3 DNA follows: TGTGCCTGGAGTCTGTCCTACGAGCAGTACTTC.

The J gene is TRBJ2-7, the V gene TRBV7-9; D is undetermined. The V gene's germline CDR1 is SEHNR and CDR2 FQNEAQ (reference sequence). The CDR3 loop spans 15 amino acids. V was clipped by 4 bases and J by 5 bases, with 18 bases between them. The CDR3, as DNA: TGTGCCAGCAGCTCCCCCGAGGAGTTTGCCAACGAGCAGTACTTC. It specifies CASSSPEEFANEQYF.

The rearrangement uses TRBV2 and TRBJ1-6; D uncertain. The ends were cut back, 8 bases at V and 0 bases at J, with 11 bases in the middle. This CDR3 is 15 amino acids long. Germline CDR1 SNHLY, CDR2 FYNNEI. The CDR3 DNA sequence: TGTGCCAGCCTAACGCAGGACTCCTATAATTCACCCCTCCACTTT. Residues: CASLTQDSYNSPLHF.

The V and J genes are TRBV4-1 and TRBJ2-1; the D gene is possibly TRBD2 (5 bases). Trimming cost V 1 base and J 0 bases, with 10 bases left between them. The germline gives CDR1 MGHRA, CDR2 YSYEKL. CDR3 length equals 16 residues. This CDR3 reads CASSQGAGRSYNEQFF. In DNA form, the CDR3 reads TGCGCCAGCAGCCAAGGCGCGGGCCGCTCCTACAATGAGCAGTTCTTC.